The 30 T cell receptor beta chains in this list originate from one sample, sequenced in a study of shared clonotypes between healthy human individuals. The method was immunoSEQ multiplex PCR; TCRdb's version includes in-frame clones alone and lacks a portion of them. The table has approximately 2.1 million clones, more than 85% seen once. The sequencing sample was made of naive CD4+ T cells from PBMCs. Subset defined: CD45RA+ positively selected. The receptor source for this set is a man in his late teens or twenties in good health. Some clones in this sample may be carry-over from other donors' samples.

Regarding this clone: Other DNA variants within this sample encode the same CDR3. V and J are TRBV4-2 and TRBJ1-2; 10 nucleotides align to TRBD1. There are 15 residues in the CDR3. J gave up 2 bases and V 0 bases, and 0 bases lay outside the gene matches. CDR1 LGHNA and CDR2 YNFKEQ come from the germline V gene. The CDR3 nucleotides read TGTGCCAGCAGCCAAGAGGGACAGGGGAACTATGGCTACACCTTC. Amino acid sequence: CASSQEGQGNYGYTF.

The rearrangement joins TRBV2 to TRBJ1-1; 8 bases are shared with TRBD1. CDR3 length: 15 amino acids. J gave up 1 base and V 3 bases, and 4 bases lay outside the gene matches. The germline CDR1 and CDR2 sequences are SNHLY and FYNNEI. In nucleotides, the CDR3 is TGTGCCAGCAGTGACAGGGGGCCTTCGAACACTGAAGCTTTCTTT. Protein product: CASSDRGPSNTEAFF.

This clone is a singleton in its sample. The chain employs TRBV11-3 and TRBJ2-2; 11 nucleotides agree with TRBD2. Losses at the gene ends were 1 base for V and 6 bases for J; bases not matched to a gene: 1. Germline CDR1 and CDR2: SGHNT and YENEEA. This CDR3 comprises 15 residues. The CDR3 sequence: CASSLGSGRAGELFF. Here the CDR3 DNA reads TGTGCCAGCAGCTTAGGTAGCGGGAGGGCCGGGGAGCTGTTTTTT.

V is TRBV18 and J is TRBJ2-2, with TRBD2 matching 7 bases. The trim removed 5 bases at V and 0 bases at J, leaving 3 bases unmatched. Germline V lookup: CDR1 KGHSH, CDR2 LQKENI. The length of the CDR3 is 15 residues. CDR3 DNA: TGTGCCAGCTCATCCGGGACTACGAACACCGGGGAGCTGTTTTTT. Translated, it gives CASSSGTTNTGELFF.

The rearrangement uses TRBV6-5 and TRBJ1-4, with D uncertain. V shed 0 bases and J shed 4 bases, with 6 bases lying between them. CDR3 length: 14 residues. CDR1 MNHEY and CDR2 SVGAGI come from the germline V gene. The CDR3 DNA sequence: TGTGCCAGCAGTTACTCTGGCTATAATGAAAAACTGTTTTTT. Its translation: CASSYSGYNEKLFF.

The chain couples TRBV9 to TRBJ2-7; unclear D gene. The V gene lost 7 bases and the J gene lost 2 bases, with 16 bases spanning the gap. This CDR3 region has 14 residues. CDR1 is SGDLS, CDR2 YYNGEE, per germline. This chain's CDR3 is CASGPSVLAYEQYF. DNA for the CDR3: TGTGCCAGCGGACCTTCTGTGTTAGCCTACGAGCAGTACTTC.

V is TRBV6-5 and J is TRBJ1-2; D gene ambiguous. V was shortened by 7 bases and J by 2 bases, with 8 bases between the two germline ends. This CDR3 contains 12 residues. Germline CDR1 MNHEY, CDR2 SVGAGI. The DNA for the CDR3 is TGTGCCAGCACGGAGGAGAACTATGGCTACACCTTC. Translated, it gives CASTEENYGYTF.

This chain connects TRBV6-1 to TRBJ2-5; 9 bases agree with TRBD2. The germline V gene encodes CDR1 MNHNS and CDR2 SASEGT. The junction had 4 bases not matched to a gene; V was cut back by 7 bases and J by 4 bases. The length of the CDR3 is 13 residues. The CDR3 spells CASTIAGAETQYF. CDR3 coding DNA: TGTGCCAGCACAATAGCGGGAGCAGAGACCCAGTACTTC.

This clone was recorded only once. The chain links TRBV9 to TRBJ2-2; the match to TRBD2 covers 8 bases. The CDR3 length is 16 residues. V was pared by 0 bases and J by 5 bases, with 6 bases of the junction left unmatched. Germline CDR1 reads SGDLS; CDR2 reads YYNGEE. The DNA of the CDR3 is TGTGCCAGCAGCGTAGGTGCTAGCGGGTTTACCGGGGAGCTGTTTTTT. It translates to CASSVGASGFTGELFF.

Comment on this clone: Other DNA sequences within the sample encode an identical CDR3. The J gene is TRBJ1-5, the V gene TRBV30; D perhaps matches TRBD1 (5 bases). CDR1 is GTSNPN, CDR2 SVGIG, per germline (reference sequence). V gave up 1 base and J gave up 4 bases, with 11 bases separating them. The CDR3 has 14 residues. The CDR3 here is CAWSDLRGNQPQHF. The CDR3 nucleotides read TGTGCCTGGAGTGACTTGCGGGGGAATCAGCCCCAGCATTTT.

The V gene is TRBV28, the J gene TRBJ1-5, with 8 bases identical to TRBD1. This CDR3 is built from 15 residues. Unmatched junction bases numbered 9, after V lost 5 bases and J lost 6 bases. The germline gives CDR1 MDHEN, CDR2 SYDVKM. The CDR3: CASSLQGARSQPQHF. CDR3 coding DNA: TGTGCCAGCAGTCTCCAGGGGGCCCGCAGTCAGCCCCAGCATTTT. The entire variable domain, with the rest obtained from reference TRBV28 and TRBJ1-5, is as follows: DVKVTQSSRYLVKRTGEKVFLECVQDMDHENMFWYRQDPGLGLRLIYFSYDVKMKEKGDIPEGYSVSREKKERFSLILESASTNQTSMYLCASSLQGARSQPQHFGDGTRLSIL.

V is TRBV4-2 and J is TRBJ2-1; 9 bases line up with TRBD2. Trimming cost V 0 bases and J 6 bases; bases outside gene matches: 12. Germline CDR1 is LGHNA and CDR2 is YNFKEQ. There are 18 residues in the CDR3. The CDR3 spells CASSQDRASGILTNEQFF. In nucleotides, the CDR3 is TGTGCCAGCAGCCAAGATCGGGCTAGCGGGATACTAACCAATGAGCAGTTCTTC.

The chain joins TRBV4-3 to TRBJ2-1, with TRBD2 matching 8 bases. This CDR3 has 14 amino acids. The junction had 10 bases not matched to a gene; V was cut back by 3 bases and J by 12 bases. Germline lookup yields CDR1 LGHNA and CDR2 YSLEER. The CDR3 here is CASSQTPGLAGQFF. The CDR3 DNA reads as TGCGCCAGCAGCCAGACCCCTGGACTAGCAGGGCAGTTCTTC.

The rearrangement joins TRBV6-1 to TRBJ1-3; 9 nucleotides align to TRBD1. V was clipped by 3 bases and J by 3 bases; unmatched bases: 9. Germline assignment: CDR1 MNHNS and CDR2 SASEGT. The CDR3 has 17 amino acids. The CDR3 DNA follows: TGTGCCAGCAGTGAGGGGGACAGGGCGATTTTTGGAAACACCATATATTTT. It yields the protein CASSEGDRAIFGNTIYF.

The V and J genes are TRBV5-6 and TRBJ2-4; D not certain. The CDR3 sequence is 13 residues long. V shed 3 bases and J shed 6 bases, with 10 bases lying between them. Per the germline V gene, CDR1 is SGHDT and CDR2 is YYEEEE. The CDR3 DNA is TGTGCCAGCAGCTCCCGGAGCCCAAACATTCAGTACTTC. This sequence encodes CASSSRSPNIQYF.

The chain employs TRBV9 and TRBJ2-1; 8 nucleotides line up with TRBD1. This CDR3 is built from 15 residues. Germline CDR1 is SGDLS and CDR2 is YYNGEE. The V and J ends lost 4 bases and 4 bases, in that order; junction bases with no gene match: 7. The CDR3 DNA reads TGTGCCAGCAGCCGTCAGGGGGCCCCTTACAATGAGCAGTTCTTC. Protein product: CASSRQGAPYNEQFF. Full variable domain (missing parts from reference TRBV9 and TRBJ2-1): DSGVTQTPKHLITATGQRVTLRCSPRSGDLSVYWYQQSLDQGLQFLIQYYNGEERAKGNILERFSAQQFPDLHSELNLSSLELGDSALYFCASSRQGAPYNEQFFGPGTRLTVL.

Points on this clone: Other DNA variants within this sample encode the same CDR3. This chain's CDR3 is CASSLGQGYTEAFF. CDR3 DNA sequence: TGCGCCAGCAGCTTGGGGCAGGGGTACACTGAAGCTTTCTTT. The rearrangement joins TRBV5-1 to TRBJ1-1, with D possibly TRBD1 on 6 matching bases. The CDR3 is 14 residues long. Germline V gives CDR1 SGHRS, CDR2 YFSETQ. V was cut by 0 bases and J by 3 bases, with 9 bases left in between.

This rearrangement joins TRBV29-1 to TRBJ2-3; 9 bases match TRBD2. From germline, CDR1 is SQVTM and CDR2 ANQGSEA. CDR3 length equals 16 residues. With V trimmed by 1 base and J by 4 bases, 9 bases remained unmatched. The DNA for the CDR3 is TGCAGCGTTGAAGGTGGGACTGGCGGGAGGGCAGATACGCAGTATTTT. Amino acid sequence: CSVEGGTGGRADTQYF.

The chain is built from TRBV28 and TRBJ2-3; 13 nucleotides line up with TRBD2. Germline CDR1 MDHEN, CDR2 SYDVKM. J was trimmed by 11 bases and V by 6 bases; bases with no gene match: 11. The CDR3 length is 15 residues. DNA of the CDR3: TGTGCCAGCAGAGGAGCCGGACTAGCGGGAGTTCAGCAGTATTTT. Its translation: CASRGAGLAGVQQYF.

Remarks on this clone: The same CDR3 also results from other DNA sequences found in this sample. The chain joins TRBV5-1 to TRBJ2-3, with a weak D call TRBD1 (5 bases). The ends were cut back, 4 bases at V and 4 bases at J, with 10 bases in the middle. Germline V gene data show CDR1 as SGHRS and CDR2 as YFSETQ. The CDR3 runs 13 residues. In DNA, the CDR3 is TGCGCCAGCAGCCTGGAAGGGGCAGATACGCAGTATTTT. It specifies CASSLEGADTQYF.

This chain uses TRBV7-6 with TRBJ2-5; a possible D gene is TRBD2 (6 bases). Germline CDR1 is SGHVS and CDR2 is FNYEAQ. Trimming removed 2 bases from V and 2 bases from J, with 15 bases in between. This CDR3 comprises 16 residues. The chain's CDR3 is CASSLSHTSWQETQYF. CDR3 nucleotides: TGTGCCAGCAGCTTATCACACACTAGCTGGCAAGAGACCCAGTACTTC.

V gene TRBV5-6 combines with J gene TRBJ1-5, with TRBD1 as a possible D gene (6 bases). V shed 0 bases and J shed 5 bases, with 12 bases lying between them. Germline CDR1 reads SGHDT; CDR2 reads YYEEEE. CDR3 length: 15 residues. The CDR3 nucleotides are TGTGCCAGCAGCTTGGGTCAGGGGCGATATCAGCCCCAGCATTTT. It yields the protein CASSLGQGRYQPQHF.

The chain employs TRBV2 and TRBJ2-4, with D perhaps being TRBD1 or TRBD2 (5 bases each). The CDR3 runs to 14 residues. The germline CDR1 and CDR2 sequences are SNHLY and FYNNEI. Trimming left V 8 bases short and J 7 bases short, with 18 bases between. CDR3 loop: CASGGLLATNIQYF. CDR3 sequence (DNA): TGTGCCAGCGGGGGTCTGTTGGCTACGAACATTCAGTACTTC. The variable domain in full, with the rest retrieved from reference TRBV2 and TRBJ2-4, is EPEVTQTPSHQVTQMGQEVILRCVPISNHLYFYWYRQILGQKVEFLVSFYNNEISEKSEIFDDQFSVERPDGSNFTLKIRSTKLEDSAMYFCASGGLLATNIQYFGAGTRLSVL.

V is TRBV6-6 and J is TRBJ1-2; possibly TRBD1 for D (6 bases). Deletions cut 7 bases from V and 6 bases from J, with 15 bases between. Per the germline V gene, CDR1 is MNHNY and CDR2 is SVGAGI (reference sequence). The CDR3 contains 13 residues. In nucleotides, the CDR3 is TGTGCCAGCAAACCCGGACAGCGAGATGGCTACACCTTC. Encoded protein: CASKPGQRDGYTF.

This chain connects TRBV6-1 to TRBJ1-5; D is possibly TRBD1 (6 bases). The germline CDR1 and CDR2 sequences are MNHNS and SASEGT. This CDR3 spans 14 amino acids. Between the trimmed V and J ends, which lost 4 bases and 9 bases, there was a span of 16 bases. The CDR3, as DNA: TGTGCCAGCAGTGGAAGTGCGGGGGGGCGGCCCCAGCATTTT. Translated, it gives CASSGSAGGRPQHF.

This sequence joins TRBV11-2 and TRBJ2-7; 8 positions agree with TRBD1. Per the germline V gene, CDR1 is SGHAT and CDR2 is FQNNGV. After removal of 5 bases from V and 4 bases from J, the junction contained 10 bases not matched to a gene. The CDR3 loop spans 15 amino acids. The CDR3 loop is CASSTSWDRSYEQYF. The CDR3 DNA follows: TGTGCCAGCAGCACGTCCTGGGACAGGTCGTACGAGCAGTACTTC.

Notes on this clone: Distinct nucleotide sequences in the sample also encode this CDR3. The chain has TRBV6-5 and TRBJ1-2, with TRBD1 matching over 7 bases. Germline V gives CDR1 MNHEY, CDR2 SVGAGI. The CDR3 is made up of 14 amino acids. Trimming took 0 bases from V and 4 from J; bases not matched to a gene: 2. CDR3 sequence (DNA): TGTGCCAGCAGTTACTCGGGACAGTCCTATGGCTACACCTTC. It translates to CASSYSGQSYGYTF.

The table lists this clone with a few counts. The genes are TRBV28 and TRBJ2-1, with 7 nucleotides matching TRBD1. The CDR3 spans 14 residues. Looked up from germline, CDR1 is MDHEN and CDR2 is SYDVKM. J gave up 5 bases and V 8 bases, and 9 bases lay outside the gene matches. The CDR3 DNA reads as TGTGCCAGCCTCGTGTACAGGGGAGACAATGAGCAGTTCTTC. This gives the protein CASLVYRGDNEQFF.

V usage is TRBV7-9 and J usage is TRBJ2-5; TRBD2 matches 13 bases. V was clipped by 5 bases and J by 1 base; unmatched bases: 13. The CDR3 consists of 19 residues. The germline gives CDR1 SEHNR, CDR2 FQNEAQ (reference sequence). The CDR3 DNA sequence: TGTGCCAGCAGCCACTTATATGGGACTAGCGGGGTCAGCCAAGAGACCCAGTACTTC. Protein: CASSHLYGTSGVSQETQYF.

The count of this clone is one. The V gene is TRBV29-1, the J gene TRBJ2-2, with D possibly TRBD2 on 5 matching bases. Per germline, CDR1 SQVTM and CDR2 ANQGSEA. The CDR3 covers 13 residues. Deletions cut 3 bases from V and 3 bases from J, with 8 bases between. The CDR3 DNA reads TGCAGCGTTGAGAAGGAGGACACCGGGGAGCTGTTTTTT. Translated: CSVEKEDTGELFF.